The 22 T cell receptor beta chains given below trace back to one sample, sequenced in a study of post-analysis software for immune sequencing data. Findings of the study overall: With TRBV5-6, TRBV5-1 and TRBV20-1 included, about five TRBV segments were more frequent in patients than in controls.

These TCRs' antigens remain unknown. Unique molecular identifiers tagged the TCR beta cDNA libraries. TCRdb reanalysed the PCR reads using MiXCR and keeps one entry per CDR3 protein. The sample lists about 770,000 distinct CDR3 sequences, around 45% occurring once. Sequenced sample: blood. The receptors were gathered from a girl aged 5-17 years with multiple sclerosis.

This clonotype was counted between two and nine times. The V gene is TRBV7-2, the J gene TRBJ2-7, with 7 nucleotides matching TRBD1. CDR3 length: 13 residues. Germline V gives CDR1 SGHTA, CDR2 FQGNSA. The V gene end was trimmed by 7 bases and the J gene end by 6 bases; junction bases not matched to a gene: 9. CDR3 sequence: CASTLDRTPEQYF. CDR3 DNA: TGTGCCAGCACCCTGGACAGGACCCCCGAGCAGTACTTC.

This clonotype turned up a few times. The chain has TRBV20-1 and TRBJ2-7; 8 positions match TRBD2. Germline V gene data show CDR1 as DFQATT and CDR2 as SNEGSKA (reference sequence). V was pared by 1 base and J by 3 bases, with 5 bases of the junction left unmatched. The CDR3 loop spans 14 amino acids. In DNA, the CDR3 is TGCAGTGCTAGAGGACTAGCGCGTAACTACGAGCAGTACTTC. This encodes CSARGLARNYEQYF.

The V call is TRBV11-2, the J call TRBJ2-7; D call uncertain. Trimming shortened V by 2 bases and J by 9 bases, and 8 bases separated the two germline ends. Germline V gene lookup returns CDR1 SGHAT and CDR2 FQNNGV. This CDR3 is built from 11 residues. The DNA for the CDR3 is TGTGCCAGCAGCTTAAATTCAGGGCAGTACTTC. This encodes CASSLNSGQYF.

The chain links TRBV4-3 to TRBJ2-1; 10 positions match TRBD2. The junction had 9 bases not matched to a gene; V was cut back by 1 base and J by 15 bases. The CDR3 loop spans 14 amino acids. Germline V gene data show CDR1 as LGHNA and CDR2 as YSLEER. The CDR3 is CASSQAAGGPDPFF. The CDR3 nucleotides are TGCGCCAGCAGCCAAGCAGCGGGAGGGCCTGATCCGTTCTTC.

This clonotype was seen only a few times. The chain uses TRBV28 and TRBJ2-1, with D maybe TRBD2 (7 bases). CDR3 length: 16 amino acids. Germline V lookup: CDR1 MDHEN, CDR2 SYDVKM. Trimming removed 3 bases from V and 6 bases from J, with 18 bases in between. CDR3 DNA sequence: TGTGCCAGCAGTTTTCTGGGGGGGACATCCGGCAATGAGCAGTTCTTC. This sequence encodes CASSFLGGTSGNEQFF. Combining the CDR3 with reference TRBV28 and TRBJ2-1 gives the whole variable domain DVKVTQSSRYLVKRTGEKVFLECVQDMDHENMFWYRQDPGLGLRLIYFSYDVKMKEKGDIPEGYSVSREKKERFSLILESASTNQTSMYLCASSFLGGTSGNEQFFGPGTRLTVL.

A few counts support this clonotype. The chain links TRBV29-1 to TRBJ1-5; possibly TRBD1 for D (5 bases). The CDR3 is 14 amino acids. The germline V gene has CDR1 SQVTM and CDR2 ANQGSEA. Trimming left V 3 bases short and J 4 bases short, with 13 bases between. This chain's CDR3 is CSVDIWGGNQPQHF. Here the CDR3 DNA reads TGCAGCGTTGACATTTGGGGGGGGAATCAGCCCCAGCATTTT.

Comment on this clonotype: The junction departs from germline at one end; a sequencing error may be responsible. The chain has TRBV12-3 or TRBV12-4 and TRBJ2-1; D is undetermined. The CDR3 sequence is 13 residues long. The CDR3 sequence is CATMGEANNGQFF. The DNA of the CDR3 is TGTGCCACCATGGGCGAAGCCAACAATGGGCAGTTCTTC.

The sample holds a few counts of this clonotype. The chain employs TRBV27 and TRBJ2-2; TRBD2 matches 9 bases. The CDR3 runs to 15 residues. J gave up 7 bases and V 3 bases, and 6 bases lay outside the gene matches. Germline CDR1 is MNHEY and CDR2 is SMNVEV (reference sequence). CDR3 protein: CASSLSSGSHGELFF. The CDR3 DNA reads as TGTGCCAGCAGTTTGAGTAGCGGGAGCCACGGGGAGCTGTTTTTT.

With respect to this clonotype: A read error may produce the germline difference seen at one junction end. The chain couples TRBV12-5 to TRBJ2-3; TRBD1 agrees at 8 bases. This CDR3 is built from 15 residues. Germline CDR1 LGHNT, CDR2 FRNRAP. The CDR3 DNA sequence: TGTGCTAGCGGTTTGGGGACAGGAGGCACAGATACGCAGTATTTT. Translating gives CASGLGTGGTDTQYF.

The chain recombines TRBV4-1 with TRBJ2-1, with 10 bases that match TRBD2. This CDR3 is 16 amino acids long. V lost 1 base and J lost 3; bases outside the gene matches: 3. Germline CDR1 MGHRA, CDR2 YSYEKL. CDR3 coding DNA: TGCGCCAGCAGCCAAGGCAGGACTAGCGGCTACAATGAGCAGTTCTTC. Protein: CASSQGRTSGYNEQFF.

V and J are TRBV12-3 or TRBV12-4 and TRBJ2-7, with TRBD1 matching over 7 bases. V lost 5 bases, J lost 0 bases, and 7 bases stayed unmatched. CDR3 size: 15 residues. The CDR3: CASSPDRVNSYEQYF. Here the CDR3 DNA reads TGTGCCAGCAGTCCCGACAGGGTGAACTCCTACGAGCAGTACTTC.

The chain links TRBV4-2 to TRBJ2-4; D might be TRBD2 (5 bases). The J call is uncertain, as TRBJ2-7 better fits the DNA end. Per the germline V gene, CDR1 is LGHNA and CDR2 is YNFKEQ. The CDR3 is 17 residues long. Written as DNA, the CDR3 is TGTGCCAGCAGCCAAGATGCCCCAGCGGACCCACAATACGAGCAGTACTTC. Its translation is CASSQDAPADPQYEQYF.

The chain uses TRBV7-2 and TRBJ2-1; 12 nucleotides line up with TRBD2. CDR1 and CDR2 from the germline V gene are SGHTA and FQGNSA. V was clipped by 4 bases and J by 10 bases; unmatched bases: 8. The CDR3 is 15 residues long. CDR3 nucleotide sequence: TGTGCCAGCAGCTCCGCCCCCGGGACTAGCGGGGAGCAGTTCTTC. Protein: CASSSAPGTSGEQFF.

This chain links TRBV20-1 with TRBJ2-5, with 8 bases lining up with TRBD1. Germline CDR1 is DFQATT and CDR2 is SNEGSKA (reference sequence). The ends lost 6 bases at V and 1 base at J; junction bases unmatched: 16. The CDR3 is 17 residues long. The CDR3 is CSAQSLPGQALQETQYF. The CDR3 DNA reads as TGCAGTGCCCAGTCTCTACCGGGACAGGCTCTCCAAGAGACCCAGTACTTC.

Notes on this clonotype: At one boundary the junction diverges from the germline segment, which might be a read error. J is TRBJ2-5 and V is TRBV11-2; D ambiguous. The CDR3 sequence is 13 residues long. CDR1 and CDR2 (germline): SGHAT, FQNNGV. CDR3 nucleotides: TGTGCCAGCAGCTTAGCTCGGCAAGGGACCCAGTACTTC. This gives the protein CASSLARQGTQYF.

The chain is built from TRBV24-1 and TRBJ2-1; D may match TRBD1 or TRBD2 (6 bases each). The ends were cut back, 0 bases at V and 15 bases at J, with 14 bases in the middle. This CDR3 has 13 residues. Germline V lookup: CDR1 KGHDR, CDR2 SFDVKD. The CDR3 DNA follows: TGTGCCACCAGTGATTTGCGGGCGGGACATTTGTTCTTC. It yields the protein CATSDLRAGHLFF.

This chain links TRBV7-2 with TRBJ2-5, with D perhaps TRBD2 (6 bases). Germline V lookup: CDR1 SGHTA, CDR2 FQGNSA. The CDR3 has 14 amino acids. Trimming left V 5 bases short and J 11 bases short, with 21 bases between. The chain's CDR3 is CASSPGVFSYGQYF. In DNA, the CDR3 is TGTGCCAGCAGCCCGGGGGTTTTTTCCTACGGGCAGTACTTC.

This clonotype was observed once. The chain is built from TRBV18 and TRBJ2-7, with D perhaps matching TRBD1 or TRBD2 (6 bases each). Germline values: CDR1 KGHSH, CDR2 LQKENI. CDR3 size: 14 residues. V lost 6 bases to trimming and J lost 0 bases, with 12 bases between them. The CDR3 reads CASSNGGGSYEQYF. CDR3 DNA sequence: TGTGCCAGCTCGAACGGAGGGGGCTCCTACGAGCAGTACTTC.

A few counts support this clonotype. The V and J genes are TRBV7-2 and TRBJ2-1; D unresolved. CDR1 SGHTA and CDR2 FQGNSA come from the germline V gene. V lost 3 bases and J lost 10, with 16 bases in between. The CDR3 covers 14 residues. The CDR3 sequence: CASSLGGSVGEQFF. DNA for the CDR3: TGTGCCAGCAGCTTGGGCGGTTCTGTTGGGGAGCAGTTCTTC.

The rearrangement links TRBV20-1 to TRBJ2-7; weak D call: TRBD2 (6 bases). In germline, CDR1 is DFQATT, CDR2 SNEGSKA (reference sequence). The CDR3 is made up of 11 amino acids. V was cut by 5 bases and J by 7 bases, with 12 bases left in between. The DNA for the CDR3 is TGCAGTGCTTCGGGAGAATATGAGCAGTACTTC. Its protein is CSASGEYEQYF.

This clonotype has just a few counts. The CDR3 nucleotides read TGTGCCACTACCAACGCGGCTACCGAGCAGTACTTC. Its translation: CATTNAATEQYF. This chain links TRBV28 with TRBJ2-5; D unclear. With the DNA end fitting TRBJ2-7 better, the J assignment may be wrong. The CDR3 loop spans 12 amino acids. CDR1 is MDHEN, CDR2 SYDVKM, per germline.

This clonotype was observed a few times. The V and J genes are TRBV12-3 or TRBV12-4 and TRBJ2-1; D tentatively reads TRBD1 or TRBD2 (5 bases each). The CDR3 is 12 residues long. Trimming stripped 6 bases from V and 12 bases from J, with 15 bases between. The CDR3 loop is CASSLGAIGQFF. The DNA of the CDR3 is TGTGCCAGCAGCCTCGGGGCTATAGGGCAGTTCTTC.